The 5 T cell receptor beta chains reported below all come from one sample, sequenced in a study of blood T cell repertoires in COVID-19. The protocol was immunoSEQ multiplex PCR, while the TCRdb copy is restricted to in-frame clones and leaves out a portion. The sample has roughly 70,000 clones; approximately 90% are singletons. The sequenced material came from peripheral blood. These receptors were obtained from a woman older than 75 with active COVID-19.

The J gene is TRBJ1-1, the V gene TRBV28, with a tentative D call TRBD1 (5 bases). CDR1 is MDHEN and CDR2 is SYDVKM in the germline V gene. V lost 3 bases and J 2 bases, leaving 10 bases between the germline ends. The CDR3 spans 14 residues. The CDR3 protein is CASSLQGGNTEAFF. The DNA for the CDR3 is TGTGCCAGCAGTTTGCAGGGAGGCAACACTGAAGCTTTCTTT. Based on the CDR3 plus reference TRBV28 and TRBJ1-1, the full variable domain is DVKVTQSSRYLVKRTGEKVFLECVQDMDHENMFWYRQDPGLGLRLIYFSYDVKMKEKGDIPEGYSVSREKKERFSLILESASTNQTSMYLCASSLQGGNTEAFFGQGTRLTVV.

This sequence joins TRBV18 and TRBJ2-2; D not certain. Germline V CDR1 and CDR2: KGHSH, LQKENI. Deletions cut 8 bases from V and 0 bases from J, with 4 bases between. The CDR3 loop spans 12 amino acids. The CDR3 DNA reads as TGTGCCAGCCGTTCGAACACCGGGGAGCTGTTTTTT. It specifies CASRSNTGELFF.

This clone was observed once. V is TRBV11-2 and J is TRBJ2-5, with D uncertain. The V end was cut by 5 bases, the J end by 3 bases, with 16 bases between. The CDR3 contains 15 residues. Germline V gene data show CDR1 as SGHAT and CDR2 as FQNNGV. The CDR3 sequence is CASSTHPSGKETQYF. CDR3 nucleotides: TGTGCCAGCAGCACCCACCCTTCGGGTAAAGAGACCCAGTACTTC.

The chain carries TRBV7-6 and TRBJ2-7; TRBD2 agrees at 15 bases. The junction had 11 bases not matched to a gene; V was cut back by 2 bases and J by 9 bases. CDR1 and CDR2 from the germline V gene are SGHVS and FNYEAQ. This CDR3 is built from 17 residues. CDR3 DNA sequence: TGTGCCAGCAGCTTACTCTTCCGGACTAGCGGGAGGGCCTTGCAGTACTTC. The encoded protein is CASSLLFRTSGRALQYF.

V gene TRBV3-1 (or the pseudogene TRBV3-2) combines with J gene TRBJ1-2, with TRBD1 matching 7 bases. In germline, CDR1 is LGHDT, CDR2 YNNKEL (reference sequence). The CDR3 contains 14 residues. V was pared by 4 bases and J by 4 bases, with 6 bases of the junction left unmatched. The CDR3 DNA is TGTGCCAGCAGCCGGGACAGTTCCCCCTATGGCTACACCTTC. Translating it yields CASSRDSSPYGYTF.